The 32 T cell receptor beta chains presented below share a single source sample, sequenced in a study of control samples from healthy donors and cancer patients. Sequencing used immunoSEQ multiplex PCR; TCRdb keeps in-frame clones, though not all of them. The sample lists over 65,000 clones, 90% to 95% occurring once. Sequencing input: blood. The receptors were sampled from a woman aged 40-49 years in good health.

In DNA form, the CDR3 reads TGTGCCAGCAGCGTTCGACAGGGGGCGCATGGCTACACCTTC. Residues: CASSVRQGAHGYTF. The J gene is TRBJ1-2, the V gene TRBV9, with 10 positions matching TRBD1. This CDR3 region has 14 residues. J lost 6 bases, V lost 2 bases, and 4 bases had no gene match. Germline loops: CDR1 SGDLS, CDR2 YYNGEE.

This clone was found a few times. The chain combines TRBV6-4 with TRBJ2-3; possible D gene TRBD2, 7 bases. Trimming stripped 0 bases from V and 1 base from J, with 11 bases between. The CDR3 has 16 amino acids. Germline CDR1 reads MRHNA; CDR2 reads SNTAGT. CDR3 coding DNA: TGTGCCAGCAGTGACTCGAAGGGGGGGGGCACAGATACGCAGTATTTT. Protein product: CASSDSKGGGTDTQYF.

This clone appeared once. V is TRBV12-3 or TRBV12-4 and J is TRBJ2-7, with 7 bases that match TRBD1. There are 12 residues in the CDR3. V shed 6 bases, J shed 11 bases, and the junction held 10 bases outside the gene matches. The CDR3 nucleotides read TGTGCCAGCAGAACGGCCGCCGGGACAGAGTACTTC. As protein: CASRTAAGTEYF.

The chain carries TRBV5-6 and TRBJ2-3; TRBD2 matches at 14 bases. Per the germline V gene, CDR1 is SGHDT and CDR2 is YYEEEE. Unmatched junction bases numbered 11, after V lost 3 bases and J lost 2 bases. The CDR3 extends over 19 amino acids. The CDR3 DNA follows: TGTGCCAGCAGCTCCGGACTAGCGGGGGGTCGGTGGGTCACAGATACGCAGTATTTT. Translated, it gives CASSSGLAGGRWVTDTQYF.

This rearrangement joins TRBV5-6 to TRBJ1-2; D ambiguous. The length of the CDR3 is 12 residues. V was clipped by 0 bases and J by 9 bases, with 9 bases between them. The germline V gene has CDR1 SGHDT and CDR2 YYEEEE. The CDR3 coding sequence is TGTGCCAGCAGCTTGGGCTACTTGAGCTACACCTTC. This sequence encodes CASSLGYLSYTF.

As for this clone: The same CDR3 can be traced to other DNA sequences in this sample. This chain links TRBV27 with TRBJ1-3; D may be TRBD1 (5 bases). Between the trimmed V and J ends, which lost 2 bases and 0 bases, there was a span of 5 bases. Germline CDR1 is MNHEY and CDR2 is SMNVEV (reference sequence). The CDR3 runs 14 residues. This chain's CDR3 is CASSLQGSGNTIYF. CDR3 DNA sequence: TGTGCCAGCAGTTTACAGGGCTCTGGAAACACCATATATTTT.

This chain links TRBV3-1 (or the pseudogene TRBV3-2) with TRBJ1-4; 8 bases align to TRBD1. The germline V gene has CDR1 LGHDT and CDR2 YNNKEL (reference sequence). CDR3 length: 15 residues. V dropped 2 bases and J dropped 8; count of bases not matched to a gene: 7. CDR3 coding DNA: TGTGCCAGCAGCCAATCTCAGGGGGCCGCGGAAAAACTGTTTTTT. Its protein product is CASSQSQGAAEKLFF.

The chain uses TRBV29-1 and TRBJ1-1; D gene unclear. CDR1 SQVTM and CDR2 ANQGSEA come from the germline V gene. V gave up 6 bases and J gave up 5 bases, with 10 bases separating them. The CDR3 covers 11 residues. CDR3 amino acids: CSVRVGTEAFF. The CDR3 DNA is TGCAGCGTCCGGGTGGGGACTGAAGCTTTCTTT.

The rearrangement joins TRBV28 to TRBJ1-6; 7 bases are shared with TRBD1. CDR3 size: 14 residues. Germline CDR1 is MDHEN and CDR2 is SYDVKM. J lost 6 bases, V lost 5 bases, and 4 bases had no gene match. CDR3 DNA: TGTGCCAGCAGTCGTGACAGGGTTAATTCACCCCTCCACTTT. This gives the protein CASSRDRVNSPLHF. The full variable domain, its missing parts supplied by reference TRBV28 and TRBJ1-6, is DVKVTQSSRYLVKRTGEKVFLECVQDMDHENMFWYRQDPGLGLRLIYFSYDVKMKEKGDIPEGYSVSREKKERFSLILESASTNQTSMYLCASSRDRVNSPLHFGNGTRLTVT.

This chain's CDR3 is CASSQDGRGRETQYF. DNA for the CDR3: TGCGCCAGCAGCCAAGATGGCCGGGGAAGGGAGACCCAGTACTTC. The rearrangement joins TRBV4-3 to TRBJ2-5; D perhaps matches TRBD2 (5 bases). This CDR3 comprises 15 residues. Trimming took 0 bases from V and 5 from J, leaving 13 bases between them. CDR1 and CDR2 (germline): LGHNA, YSLEER.

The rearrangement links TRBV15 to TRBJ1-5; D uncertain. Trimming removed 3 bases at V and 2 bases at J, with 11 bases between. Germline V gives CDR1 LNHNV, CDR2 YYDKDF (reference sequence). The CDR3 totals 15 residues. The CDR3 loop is CATSSSGIRNQPQHF. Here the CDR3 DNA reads TGTGCCACCAGCAGTTCAGGAATTCGCAATCAGCCCCAGCATTTT.

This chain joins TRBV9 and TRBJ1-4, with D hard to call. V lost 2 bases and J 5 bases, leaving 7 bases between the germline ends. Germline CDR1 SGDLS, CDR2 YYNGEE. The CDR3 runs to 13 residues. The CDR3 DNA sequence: TGTGCCAGCAGCGTGGAGCAGAATGAAAAACTGTTTTTT. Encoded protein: CASSVEQNEKLFF. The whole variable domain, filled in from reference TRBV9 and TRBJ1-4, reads DSGVTQTPKHLITATGQRVTLRCSPRSGDLSVYWYQQSLDQGLQFLIQYYNGEERAKGNILERFSAQQFPDLHSELNLSSLELGDSALYFCASSVEQNEKLFFGSGTQLSVL.

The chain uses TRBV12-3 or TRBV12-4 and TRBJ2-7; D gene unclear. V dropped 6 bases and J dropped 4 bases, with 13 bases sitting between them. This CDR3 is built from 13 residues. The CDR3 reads CASSPQGVYEQYF. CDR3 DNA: TGTGCCAGCAGCCCGCAAGGAGTTTACGAGCAGTACTTC.

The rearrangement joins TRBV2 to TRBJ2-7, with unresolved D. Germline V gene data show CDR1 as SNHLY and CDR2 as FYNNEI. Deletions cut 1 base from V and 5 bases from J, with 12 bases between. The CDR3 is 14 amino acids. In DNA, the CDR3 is TGTGCCAGCAGTGAAGTTGGCTGGAAGGACGAGCAGTACTTC. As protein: CASSEVGWKDEQYF.

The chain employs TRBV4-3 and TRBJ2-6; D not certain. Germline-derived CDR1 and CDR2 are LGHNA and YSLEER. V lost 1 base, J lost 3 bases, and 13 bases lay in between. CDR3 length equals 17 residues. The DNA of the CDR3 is TGCGCCAGCAGCCAAGGACCCGGCCGGAGTGGGGCCAACGTCCTGACTTTC. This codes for CASSQGPGRSGANVLTF.

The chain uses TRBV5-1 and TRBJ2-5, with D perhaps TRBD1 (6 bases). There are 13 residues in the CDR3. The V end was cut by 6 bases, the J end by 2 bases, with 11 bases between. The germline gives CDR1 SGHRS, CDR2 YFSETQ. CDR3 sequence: CASTRGIQETQYF. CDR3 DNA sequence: TGCGCCAGCACCAGGGGAATTCAAGAGACCCAGTACTTC.

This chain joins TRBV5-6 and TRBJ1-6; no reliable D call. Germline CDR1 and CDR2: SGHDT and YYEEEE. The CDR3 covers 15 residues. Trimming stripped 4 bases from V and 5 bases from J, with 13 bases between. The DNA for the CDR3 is TGTGCCAGCAGCCCTCCCGACCCTGATAATTCACCCCTCCACTTT. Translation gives CASSPPDPDNSPLHF.

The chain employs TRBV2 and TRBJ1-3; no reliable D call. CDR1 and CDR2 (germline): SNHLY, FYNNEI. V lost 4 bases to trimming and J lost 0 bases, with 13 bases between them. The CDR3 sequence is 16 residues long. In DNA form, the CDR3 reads TGTGCCAGCAGTGTGGTTGGCGGCATCTCTGGAAACACCATATATTTT. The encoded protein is CASSVVGGISGNTIYF. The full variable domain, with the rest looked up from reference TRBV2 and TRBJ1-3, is EPEVTQTPSHQVTQMGQEVILRCVPISNHLYFYWYRQILGQKVEFLVSFYNNEISEKSEIFDDQFSVERPDGSNFTLKIRSTKLEDSAMYFCASSVVGGISGNTIYFGEGSWLTVV.

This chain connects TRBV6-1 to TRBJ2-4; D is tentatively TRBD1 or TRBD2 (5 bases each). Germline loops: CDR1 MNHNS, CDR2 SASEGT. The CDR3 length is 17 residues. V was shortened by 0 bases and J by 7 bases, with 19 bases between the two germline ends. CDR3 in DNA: TGTGCCAGCAGTGAAGCTTGGCTTGGGCAGGGAGCGAACATTCAGTACTTC. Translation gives CASSEAWLGQGANIQYF.

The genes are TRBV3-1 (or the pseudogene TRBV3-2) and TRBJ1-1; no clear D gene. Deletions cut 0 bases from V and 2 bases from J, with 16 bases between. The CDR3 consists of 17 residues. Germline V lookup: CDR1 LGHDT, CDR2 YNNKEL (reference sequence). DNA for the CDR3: TGTGCCAGCAGCCAAGATCTGATGGGGAGAGTTAACACTGAAGCTTTCTTT. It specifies CASSQDLMGRVNTEAFF.

Here the CDR3 DNA reads TGTGCCATTCGACAGGGAGAGGGCTATGGCTACACCTTC. It specifies CAIRQGEGYGYTF. V and J are TRBV10-3 and TRBJ1-2, with 7 bases lining up with TRBD1. J was trimmed by 4 bases and V by 9 bases; bases with no gene match: 8. Germline CDR1 and CDR2: ENHRY and SYGVKD. The CDR3 is made up of 13 amino acids.

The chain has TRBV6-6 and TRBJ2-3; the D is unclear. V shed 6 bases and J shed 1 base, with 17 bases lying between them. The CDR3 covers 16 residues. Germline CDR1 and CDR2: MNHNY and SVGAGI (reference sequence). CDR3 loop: CASRFLNRPGTDTQYF. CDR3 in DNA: TGTGCCAGCAGATTCCTCAATCGCCCGGGCACAGATACGCAGTATTTT.

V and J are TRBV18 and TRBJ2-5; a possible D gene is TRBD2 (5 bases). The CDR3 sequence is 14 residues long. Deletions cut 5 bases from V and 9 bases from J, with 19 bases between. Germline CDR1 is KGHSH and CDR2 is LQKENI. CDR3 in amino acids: CASSSDGKFLAQYF. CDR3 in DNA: TGTGCCAGCTCATCGGACGGGAAATTTTTGGCCCAGTACTTC.

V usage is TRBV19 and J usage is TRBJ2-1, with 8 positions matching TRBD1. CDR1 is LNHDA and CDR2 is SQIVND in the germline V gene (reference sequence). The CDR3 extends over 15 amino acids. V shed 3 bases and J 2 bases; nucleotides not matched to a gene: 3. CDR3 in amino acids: CASSMSQGAYNEQFF. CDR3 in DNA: TGTGCCAGTAGTATGTCACAGGGGGCCTACAATGAGCAGTTCTTC.

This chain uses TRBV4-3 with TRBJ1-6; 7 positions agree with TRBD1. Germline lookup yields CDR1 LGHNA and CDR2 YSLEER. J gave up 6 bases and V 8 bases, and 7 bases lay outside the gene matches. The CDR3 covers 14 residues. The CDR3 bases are TGCGCCAGCGGGGACGGGACAGTTAATTCACCCCTCCACTTT. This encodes CASGDGTVNSPLHF.

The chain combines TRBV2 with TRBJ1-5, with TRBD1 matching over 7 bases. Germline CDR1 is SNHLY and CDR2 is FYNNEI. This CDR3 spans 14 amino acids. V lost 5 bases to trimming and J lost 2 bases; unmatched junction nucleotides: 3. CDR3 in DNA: TGTGCCAGCAGTAAAGACAGGGGCAATCAGCCCCAGCATTTT. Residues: CASSKDRGNQPQHF.

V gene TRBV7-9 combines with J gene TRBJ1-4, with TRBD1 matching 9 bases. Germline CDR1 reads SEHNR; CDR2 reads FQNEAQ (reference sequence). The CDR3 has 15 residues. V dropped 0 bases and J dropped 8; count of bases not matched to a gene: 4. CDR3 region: CASSLAVTGGEKLFF. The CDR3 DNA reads TGTGCCAGCAGCTTAGCGGTGACAGGGGGAGAAAAACTGTTTTTT.

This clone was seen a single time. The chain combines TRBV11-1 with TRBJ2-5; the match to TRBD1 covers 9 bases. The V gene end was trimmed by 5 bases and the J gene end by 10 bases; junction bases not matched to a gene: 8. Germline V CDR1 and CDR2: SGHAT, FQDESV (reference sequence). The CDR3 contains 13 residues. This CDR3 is CASSLGQGRDQYF. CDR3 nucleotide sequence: TGTGCCAGCAGCCTGGGACAGGGAAGGGACCAGTACTTC.

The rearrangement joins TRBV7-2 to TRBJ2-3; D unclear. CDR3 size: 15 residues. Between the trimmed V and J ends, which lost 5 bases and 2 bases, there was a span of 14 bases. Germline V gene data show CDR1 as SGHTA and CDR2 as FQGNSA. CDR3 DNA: TGTGCCAGCAGCATAGGAGACACATTCACAGATACGCAGTATTTT. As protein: CASSIGDTFTDTQYF.

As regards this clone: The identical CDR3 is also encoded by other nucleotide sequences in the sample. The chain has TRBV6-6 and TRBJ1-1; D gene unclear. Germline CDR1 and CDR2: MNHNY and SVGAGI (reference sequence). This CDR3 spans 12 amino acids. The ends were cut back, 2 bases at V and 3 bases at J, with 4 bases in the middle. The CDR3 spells CASSYGDTEAFF. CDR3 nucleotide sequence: TGTGCCAGCAGTTACGGGGACACTGAAGCTTTCTTT.

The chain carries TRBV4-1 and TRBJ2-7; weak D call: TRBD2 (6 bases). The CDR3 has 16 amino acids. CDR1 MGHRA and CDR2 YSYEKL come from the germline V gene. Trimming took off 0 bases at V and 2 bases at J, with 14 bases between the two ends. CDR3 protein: CASSQDFDRRAYEQYF. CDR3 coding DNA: TGCGCCAGCAGCCAAGATTTTGACCGGAGGGCCTACGAGCAGTACTTC.

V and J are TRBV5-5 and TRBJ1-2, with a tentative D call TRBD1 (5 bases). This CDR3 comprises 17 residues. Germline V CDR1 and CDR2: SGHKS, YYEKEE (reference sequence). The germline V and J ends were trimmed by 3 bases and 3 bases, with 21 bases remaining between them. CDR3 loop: CASSSTIVQGLDYGYTF. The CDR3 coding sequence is TGTGCCAGCAGCTCGACCATCGTCCAGGGTCTAGACTATGGCTACACCTTC.